The entry below describes one TCR beta chain. Antigen specificity is unknown. The record originates from a study of CD8 T cells in ankylosing spondylitis. Study results and limitations: Typical of ankylosing spondylitis blood, it appeared, was a TCR beta motif of 7 or 8 highly homologous variants.

With 5 bases removed from V and 3 bases from J, the gap between germline ends came to 8 bases. Germline V gene sequence: CDR1 SEHNR, CDR2 FQNEAQ (reference sequence). The CDR3 has 13 amino acids. A single record per CDR3 protein comes from TCRdb applying MiXCR to the 5' RACE reads. Among about 420,000 distinct CDR3 sequences listed, around 20% were seen once. The source is a male donor with ankylosing spondylitis. The chain employs TRBV7-9 and TRBJ1-5; the D gene is possibly TRBD1 (5 bases). The material sequenced was blood, either unsorted or a sorted T cell fraction (not recorded which). The CDR3 DNA is TGTGCCAGCAGCGCAGGGTTCAATCAGCCCCAGCATTTT. Translation gives CASSAGFNQPQHF.